This T cell receptor (beta chain) appears in the sequencing data of a study of PD-L1 blockade in urothelial cancer. On the study more broadly: Blood analyses occurred 3 weeks (second dose) and 6 weeks post treatment start. Median blood clonality was around 0.074, with 75,000 to 100,000 unique TCRs.

The authors spiked synthetic TCR analog templates into each PCR. Sequenced by immunoSEQ multiplex PCR; TCRdb stores in-frame clones only, minus some. In the table there are approximately 70,000 clones, roughly 89% of which are singletons. The table lists this clone with a count of one. CDR1 is SGHRS and CDR2 is YFSETQ in the germline V gene. CDR3 size: 13 residues. The V end was cut by 2 bases, the J end by 1 base, with 7 bases between. Time point here: pretreatment peripheral blood. V is TRBV5-1 and J is TRBJ2-7, with D possibly matching TRBD2 (5 bases). This receptor was taken from a woman in her 70s with urothelial cancer. Source: PBMCs, taken around atezolizumab (anti-PD-L1) treatment. CDR3 nucleotides: TGCGCCAGCAGCTTACTAGAATCCTACGAGCAGTACTTC. Its protein is CASSLLESYEQYF.